These T cell receptor beta chains were read from a single sample in a study of T cell changes during pregnancy in multiple sclerosis. Assay: immunoSEQ multiplex PCR; the TCRdb copy retains only in-frame clones and omits some. Of 95,000 to 100,000 clones in the sample, 92% are singletons; the top ten hold about 2%. The material sequenced was peripheral blood, taken after pregnancy. These receptor sequences come from a female donor in good health, enrolled as a control in a pregnancy study. Both conserved end residues are part of each CDR3. A D gene is named only where the DNA matches it firmly. Clone size is not always given. Where it is, it says once, few, many or a class for expanded clones.

J: TRBJ2-5; V: TRBV7-8; size: -; length: 16; D: TRBD2; CDR3: CASRQRGGTLQETQYF; DNA: TGTGCCAGCAGGCAACGGGGGGGTACTCTCCAAGAGACCCAGTACTTC
J: TRBJ2-3; V: TRBV30; size: -; length: 15; D: TRBD2; CDR3: CASSEERGVTDTQYF; DNA: TGTGCCTCCTCCGAGGAGCGGGGGGTCACAGATACGCAGTATTTT
J: TRBJ2-1; V: TRBV27; size: -; length: 14; D: -; CDR3: CASSLLPTYNEQFF; DNA: TGTGCCAGCAGTTTATTGCCTACCTACAATGAGCAGTTCTTC
J: TRBJ2-7; V: TRBV4-1; size: once; length: 16; D: -; CDR3: CASSQVGASSIYEQYF; DNA: TGCGCCAGCAGCCAGGTCGGTGCTAGCAGTATCTACGAGCAGTACTTC
J: TRBJ2-3; V: TRBV18; size: -; length: 14; D: -; CDR3: CASSSAVSTDTQYF; DNA: TGTGCCAGCTCTTCAGCGGTTAGCACAGATACGCAGTATTTT
J: TRBJ1-1; V: TRBV6-1; size: few; length: 14; D: -; CDR3: CASSLTGTNTEAFF; DNA: TGTGCCAGCAGTTTGACAGGAACGAACACTGAAGCTTTCTTT
J: TRBJ2-3; V: TRBV6-1; size: -; length: 14; D: -; CDR3: CASRRVSSTDTQYF; DNA: TGTGCCAGCAGGCGGGTCTCTAGCACAGATACGCAGTATTTT
J: TRBJ2-5; V: TRBV5-1; size: once; length: 13; D: -; CDR3: CASSLASEETQYF; DNA: TGCGCCAGCAGCTTGGCGTCAGAAGAGACCCAGTACTTC
J: TRBJ1-1; V: TRBV18; size: -; length: 14; D: -; CDR3: CASSPAGVGTEAFF; DNA: TGTGCCAGCTCACCGGCAGGGGTGGGGACTGAAGCTTTCTTT
J: TRBJ2-7; V: TRBV15; size: -; length: 15; D: TRBD1; CDR3: CATSSTRTGIYEQYF; DNA: TGTGCCACCAGCTCGACCCGGACAGGGATCTACGAGCAGTACTTC
J: TRBJ2-1; V: TRBV19; size: -; length: 17; D: TRBD2; CDR3: CASSTLTSGSSYNEQFF; DNA: TGTGCCAGTAGTACTCTGACTAGCGGGAGCTCCTACAATGAGCAGTTCTTC
J: TRBJ1-1; V: TRBV28; size: -; length: 11; D: TRBD1; CDR3: CASSTQGGAFF; DNA: TGTGCCAGCAGTACCCAGGGGGGAGCTTTCTTT
J: TRBJ1-1; V: TRBV27; size: -; length: 14; D: TRBD1; CDR3: CASSLIQGATEAFF; DNA: TGTGCCAGCAGTTTGATACAGGGGGCTACTGAAGCTTTCTTT
J: TRBJ2-3; V: TRBV5-1; size: -; length: 15; D: -; CDR3: CASSLLGAGSDTQYF; DNA: TGCGCCAGCAGCTTGCTCGGGGCGGGGTCAGATACGCAGTATTTT
J: TRBJ2-1; V: TRBV5-1; size: -; length: 14; D: TRBD2; CDR3: CASSWSGTPDEQFF; DNA: TGCGCCAGCAGCTGGAGCGGGACCCCGGATGAGCAGTTCTTC
J: TRBJ1-2; V: TRBV11-2; size: -; length: 15; D: -; CDR3: CASSLEGRILYGYTF; DNA: TGTGCCAGCAGCTTAGAAGGCAGGATCTTATATGGCTACACCTTC
J: TRBJ1-1; V: TRBV9; size: -; length: 16; D: -; CDR3: CASNLGLPGKGTEAFF; DNA: TGTGCCAGCAACCTTGGACTGCCTGGGAAAGGGACTGAAGCTTTCTTT
J: TRBJ2-5; V: TRBV30; size: -; length: 16; D: TRBD2; CDR3: CAWRNWGGGAVETQYF; DNA: TGTGCCTGGAGGAACTGGGGCGGGGGGGCCGTAGAGACCCAGTACTTC
J: TRBJ2-1; V: TRBV5-4; size: -; length: 14; D: TRBD2; CDR3: CASSPLAGAGEQFF; DNA: TGTGCCAGCAGCCCACTAGCGGGAGCGGGTGAGCAGTTCTTC
J: TRBJ1-5; V: TRBV6-1; size: -; length: 15; D: -; CDR3: CASSEVDGANQPQHF; DNA: TGTGCCAGCAGTGAAGTTGACGGAGCCAATCAGCCCCAGCATTTT
J: TRBJ2-4; V: TRBV11-2; size: -; length: 17; D: -; CDR3: CASSFQLPGTPLNIQYF; DNA: TGTGCCAGCAGCTTCCAGTTGCCCGGGACACCATTAAACATTCAGTACTTC
J: TRBJ1-2; V: TRBV28; size: -; length: 14; D: -; CDR3: CASSLRQNNYGYTF; DNA: TGTGCCAGCAGTTTAAGACAGAATAACTATGGCTACACCTTC
J: TRBJ1-1; V: TRBV6-1; size: -; length: 13; D: -; CDR3: CASSGQPNTEAFF; DNA: TGTGCCAGCAGCGGACAGCCGAACACTGAAGCTTTCTTT
J: TRBJ2-3; V: TRBV28; size: -; length: 19; D: -; CDR3: CASSLSSRLRDDPTDTQYF; DNA: TGTGCCAGCAGTTTATCCTCCCGGCTCCGGGATGATCCCACAGATACGCAGTATTTT
J: TRBJ1-2; V: TRBV19; size: -; length: 14; D: -; CDR3: CASSRQQDIYGYTF; DNA: TGTGCCAGTAGTCGCCAACAGGATATCTATGGCTACACCTTC
J: TRBJ1-2; V: TRBV14; size: -; length: 13; D: TRBD1; CDR3: CASSQLDRGGYTF; DNA: TGTGCCAGCAGCCAGCTTGACAGGGGTGGCTACACCTTC
J: TRBJ2-5; V: TRBV6-5; size: -; length: 14; D: -; CDR3: CASSLGYPPRTQYF; DNA: TGTGCCAGCAGTTTGGGCTACCCGCCACGGACCCAGTACTTC
J: TRBJ1-3; V: TRBV15; size: -; length: 12; D: -; CDR3: CATSGSGNTIYF; DNA: TGTGCCACCTCAGGGTCTGGAAACACCATATATTTT
J: TRBJ2-2; V: TRBV6-4; size: -; length: 14; D: TRBD2; CDR3: CASSGTSASGELFF; DNA: TGTGCCAGCAGCGGTACTAGCGCGTCCGGGGAGCTGTTTTTT
J: TRBJ2-1; V: TRBV29-1; size: -; length: 11; D: TRBD2; CDR3: CSVEGTSGQFF; DNA: TGCAGCGTTGAGGGGACTAGCGGGCAGTTCTTC
J: TRBJ2-5; V: TRBV28; size: -; length: 14; D: TRBD1; CDR3: CASLRTGSGETQYF; DNA: TGTGCCAGCTTGAGGACAGGGTCGGGAGAGACCCAGTACTTC
J: TRBJ1-2; V: TRBV6-5; size: -; length: 15; D: TRBD1; CDR3: CASSPGDRINYGYTF; DNA: TGTGCCAGCAGTCCAGGGGACAGGATTAACTATGGCTACACCTTC
J: TRBJ2-7; V: TRBV7-9; size: -; length: 13; D: -; CDR3: CASSGRGVNEQYF; DNA: TGTGCCAGCAGCGGCAGGGGTGTCAACGAGCAGTACTTC
J: TRBJ2-5; V: TRBV6-1; size: -; length: 15; D: TRBD1; CDR3: CASSRDRGLQETQYF; DNA: TGTGCCAGCAGCCGGGACAGGGGGCTACAAGAGACCCAGTACTTC
J: TRBJ1-2; V: TRBV7-8; size: -; length: 13; D: TRBD1; CDR3: CASSLRQGNGYTF; DNA: TGTGCCAGCAGCCTAAGACAGGGAAATGGCTACACCTTC
J: TRBJ2-2; V: TRBV11-2; size: -; length: 17; D: TRBD1; CDR3: CASTLAFGTANTGELFF; DNA: TGTGCCAGCACCCTAGCCTTTGGGACAGCTAACACCGGGGAGCTGTTTTTT
J: TRBJ2-2; V: TRBV11-1; size: -; length: 16; D: TRBD1; CDR3: CASSPQRGQGAWELFF; DNA: TGTGCCAGCAGCCCGCAACGGGGACAGGGGGCCTGGGAGCTGTTTTTT
J: TRBJ1-1; V: TRBV6-5; size: -; length: 15; D: TRBD1; CDR3: CASLRDRGLNTEAFF; DNA: TGTGCCAGCCTCCGGGACAGGGGGTTGAACACTGAAGCTTTCTTT
J: TRBJ2-5; V: TRBV7-7; size: -; length: 12; D: -; CDR3: CASSSGVETQYF; DNA: TGTGCTAGCAGCTCCGGGGTAGAGACCCAGTACTTC
J: TRBJ1-6; V: TRBV9; size: -; length: 16; D: -; CDR3: CASSSGQSSYNSPLHF; DNA: TGTGCCAGCAGCTCCGGACAGAGCTCCTATAATTCACCCCTCCACTTT
J: TRBJ1-3; V: TRBV15; size: -; length: 18; D: -; CDR3: CATSSGFGDEGTGNTIYF; DNA: TGTGCCACCAGCAGTGGGTTTGGCGACGAGGGAACTGGAAACACCATATATTTT